This T cell receptor (beta chain) was sequenced in a study of T cell clonotyping in hematopoietic cell transplantation. Per germline, CDR1 SEHNR and CDR2 FQNEAQ (reference sequence). The CDR3 loop spans 13 amino acids. The germline V and J ends were trimmed by 2 bases and 3 bases, with 7 bases remaining between them. Produced via immunoSEQ multiplex PCR; TCRdb's table is partial and in-frame only. The profile shows approximately 17,000 clones, roughly 90% of them singletons. Sequencing was done on a sample of peripheral blood mononuclear cells. The J gene is TRBJ1-2, the V gene TRBV7-9; no reliable D call. This TCR came from a man aged 50-59 years in good health. Some clones in this sample may be carry-over from other donors' samples. CDR3 sequence (DNA): TGTGCCAGCAGCTTACCAGAGGACTATGGCTACACCTTC. Translation gives CASSLPEDYGYTF.